In its sample, the clone carrying this T cell receptor (beta chain) was seen a few times. The record originates from a study of T cells of healthy individuals. TCRdb fed the 5' RACE reads into MiXCR, producing one record per CDR3 protein. The sample lists 90,000 to 100,000 distinct CDR3 sequences; approximately 15% were seen once. Trimming cost V 6 bases and J 7 bases, with 16 bases left between them. This CDR3 comprises 13 residues. Germline lookup yields CDR1 MDHEN and CDR2 SYDVKM. The sequence came from a human donor in good health. V usage is TRBV28 and J usage is TRBJ2-7, with D perhaps matching TRBD1 (6 bases). CDR3 loop: CASRPYRVREQYF. For the CDR3, the DNA is TGTGCCAGCAGGCCCTACAGGGTTCGGGAGCAGTACTTC.